Below, 22 T cell receptor beta chains from the same sample are listed, as sequenced in a study of blood T cell dynamics during melanoma immunotherapy. This sample's time point: pre-treatment baseline. Sequencing was performed with immunoSEQ multiplex PCR; in TCRdb, only in-frame clones are kept and a portion is missing. The table records about 17,000 clones, roughly 84% of them present only once. This sample comprised blood, obtained from a patient treated with checkpoint blockade. Every receptor here comes from a human donor with melanoma.

V and J are TRBV28 and TRBJ2-1; the D gene is possibly TRBD2 (6 bases). CDR3 length: 18 residues. The V gene's germline CDR1 is MDHEN and CDR2 SYDVKM. Trimming removed 3 bases from V and 6 bases from J, with 24 bases in between. The CDR3 nucleotides read TGTGCCAGCAGTTTCCCTCGCTCCACTAGCTCCCGGGGCAATGAGCAGTTCTTC. Residues: CASSFPRSTSSRGNEQFF.

This chain connects TRBV7-6 to TRBJ1-4; no clear D gene. Germline assignment: CDR1 SGHVS and CDR2 FNYEAQ. This CDR3 comprises 16 residues. Trimming pared 1 base from V and 0 bases from J, leaving 9 bases between. The CDR3, as DNA: TGTGCCAGCAGCTTAGTAGCGGTAACAACTAATGAAAAACTGTTTTTT. As protein: CASSLVAVTTNEKLFF.

The chain recombines TRBV28 with TRBJ1-1; TRBD1 is a possible D gene (5 bases). V lost 3 bases, J lost 3 bases, and 20 bases lay in between. Germline V lookup: CDR1 MDHEN, CDR2 SYDVKM. The CDR3 covers 17 residues. CDR3 sequence (DNA): TGTGCCAGCAGTTTGGTTGGGGCCAGGGACGGATACACTGAAGCTTTCTTT. Protein sequence: CASSLVGARDGYTEAFF.

This clone was observed once. The chain recombines TRBV9 with TRBJ2-5; either TRBD1 or TRBD2 may supply D (5 bases each). CDR1 SGDLS and CDR2 YYNGEE come from the germline V gene. This CDR3 spans 14 amino acids. Trimming shortened V by 3 bases and J by 5 bases, and 14 bases separated the two germline ends. The chain's CDR3 is CASSAPGTYETQYF. For the CDR3, the DNA is TGTGCCAGCAGCGCCCCTGGGACGTATGAGACCCAGTACTTC.

This rearrangement joins TRBV14 to TRBJ2-2; TRBD1 is a possible D gene (6 bases). Trimming shortened V by 0 bases and J by 1 base, and 12 bases separated the two germline ends. CDR3 length: 17 amino acids. Germline CDR1 SGHDN, CDR2 FVKESK. The DNA for the CDR3 is TGTGCCAGCAGCCAAGATACAGGGCTTCTGAACACCGGGGAGCTGTTTTTT. As protein: CASSQDTGLLNTGELFF.

CDR3 sequence (DNA): TGTGCCAGCCGCCCCGGGACAGGGCCCTATGGCTACACCTTC. It codes for CASRPGTGPYGYTF. The chain uses TRBV28 and TRBJ1-2, with 9 bases aligning to TRBD1. V gave up 8 bases and J gave up 4 bases; unmatched junction bases: 8. There are 14 residues in the CDR3. Germline-derived CDR1 and CDR2 are MDHEN and SYDVKM.

The chain has TRBV5-8 and TRBJ2-1; perhaps TRBD2 as D (5 bases). The CDR3 length is 16 residues. CDR1 is SGHTS, CDR2 YDEGEE, per germline. V lost 0 bases, J lost 3 bases, and 13 bases lay in between. The CDR3 nucleotides read TGTGCCAGCAGCTTGGCGGCTAGCCCAATCTACAATGAGCAGTTCTTC. Residues: CASSLAASPIYNEQFF.

The chain links TRBV7-3 to TRBJ2-5, with TRBD2 matching over 14 bases. CDR1 SGHTA and CDR2 FQGTGA come from the germline V gene. The CDR3 loop spans 15 amino acids. Trimming cost V 5 bases and J 4 bases; bases outside gene matches: 3. The CDR3 spells CASSPTSGRGETQYF. Written as DNA, the CDR3 is TGTGCCAGCAGCCCGACTAGCGGGAGGGGAGAGACCCAGTACTTC.

The chain has TRBV28 and TRBJ1-6; a possible D gene is TRBD1 (5 bases). V lost 8 bases, J lost 2 bases, and 13 bases lay in between. CDR3 length: 15 amino acids. Germline V gene sequence: CDR1 MDHEN, CDR2 SYDVKM. CDR3 nucleotide sequence: TGTGCCAGCCTAGGTTCAGGGCCCTATAATTCACCCCTCCACTTT. This codes for CASLGSGPYNSPLHF.

This chain joins TRBV9 and TRBJ2-3; D tentatively reads TRBD1 or TRBD2 (5 bases each). The V gene's germline CDR1 is SGDLS and CDR2 YYNGEE. Trimming removed 2 bases from V and 2 bases from J, with 6 bases in between. This CDR3 spans 13 amino acids. The CDR3 nucleotides read TGTGCCAGCAGCGTGGGGGACACAGATACGCAGTATTTT. It is translated as CASSVGDTDTQYF. Full variable domain (outside the CDR3, taken from reference TRBV9 and TRBJ2-3): DSGVTQTPKHLITATGQRVTLRCSPRSGDLSVYWYQQSLDQGLQFLIQYYNGEERAKGNILERFSAQQFPDLHSELNLSSLELGDSALYFCASSVGDTDTQYFGPGTRLTVL.

This chain connects TRBV21-1 to TRBJ2-3; whether TRBD1, the table's D call, matches the DNA was not checked. TRBV21-1 is reported as a pseudogene. The CDR3 length is 16 residues. The DNA for the CDR3 is TGTGCCAGCAGCAAAAGACAGGGAGGTTACACAGATACGCAGTATTTT. This sequence encodes CASSKRQGGYTDTQYF.

This chain links TRBV7-8 with TRBJ2-5; a possible D gene is TRBD2 (5 bases). With the DNA end fitting TRBJ2-7 better, the J assignment may be wrong. Germline CDR1 reads SGHVS; CDR2 reads FQNEAQ. There are 14 residues in the CDR3. The CDR3 DNA sequence: TGTGCCAGCAGCCCCGAGATGAGGGCCTACGAGCAGTACTTC. It is translated as CASSPEMRAYEQYF.

CDR3 region: CASSFSQSQETQYF. In DNA, the CDR3 is TGTGCCAGCAGCTTTTCCCAGAGTCAAGAGACCCAGTACTTC. The rearrangement joins TRBV6-5 to TRBJ2-5; D gene ambiguous. This CDR3 has 14 amino acids. Germline V gene lookup returns CDR1 MNHEY and CDR2 SVGAGI. V lost 6 bases to trimming and J lost 2 bases, with 13 bases between them.

This chain connects TRBV7-2 to TRBJ2-7, with 12 bases matching TRBD2. J gave up 3 bases and V 7 bases, and 7 bases lay outside the gene matches. CDR1 is SGHTA and CDR2 is FQGNSA in the germline V gene. The CDR3 is 15 residues long. The DNA of the CDR3 is TGTGCCAGCATCCTTCTAGCGGGAGGGCACTACGAGCAGTACTTC. Translating gives CASILLAGGHYEQYF.

J is TRBJ2-3 and V is TRBV9, with 7 nucleotides matching TRBD2. Germline V gene sequence: CDR1 SGDLS, CDR2 YYNGEE. This CDR3 spans 15 amino acids. The V segment lost 0 bases and the J segment 2 bases; nucleotides outside the gene matches: 3. The CDR3 region has the DNA TGTGCCAGCAGCGTAGTGAGCGGGACCACAGATACGCAGTATTTT. Protein sequence: CASSVVSGTTDTQYF. The full variable domain, completed using reference TRBV9 and TRBJ2-3, is DSGVTQTPKHLITATGQRVTLRCSPRSGDLSVYWYQQSLDQGLQFLIQYYNGEERAKGNILERFSAQQFPDLHSELNLSSLELGDSALYFCASSVVSGTTDTQYFGPGTRLTVL.

The chain links TRBV6-5 to TRBJ2-1; D uncertain. The V gene lost 0 bases and the J gene lost 8 bases, with 17 bases spanning the gap. The CDR3 runs to 16 residues. Looked up from germline, CDR1 is MNHEY and CDR2 is SVGAGI. In DNA, the CDR3 is TGTGCCAGCAGTTACTCGCTGGGAAGTCGCGGTTATGAGCAGTTCTTC. Amino acids: CASSYSLGSRGYEQFF.

This rearrangement joins TRBV5-1 to TRBJ2-1, with 14 bases that match TRBD2. This CDR3 has 14 residues. CDR1 and CDR2 (germline): SGHRS, YFSETQ. Trimming at V came to 8 bases and at J to 5 bases, leaving 3 bases not matched to a gene. The CDR3 loop reads CASRTSGRNNEQFF. For the CDR3, the DNA is TGCGCCAGTCGGACTAGCGGGAGGAACAATGAGCAGTTCTTC.

The chain joins TRBV29-1 to TRBJ2-1; a weak D match, TRBD2 (5 bases). Trimming pared 4 bases from V and 2 bases from J, leaving 12 bases between. The CDR3 contains 14 residues. The germline V gene encodes CDR1 SQVTM and CDR2 ANQGSEA. CDR3 DNA sequence: TGCAGCGTTGGTAGGGCGGGTCCCTACAATGAGCAGTTCTTC. Protein product: CSVGRAGPYNEQFF.

The chain uses TRBV12-5 and TRBJ2-1, with 7 bases aligning to TRBD1. The CDR3 runs 14 residues. Germline CDR1 is LGHNT and CDR2 is FRNRAP. V gave up 5 bases and J gave up 2 bases; unmatched junction bases: 3. This CDR3 reads CASGLGTAYNEQFF. The DNA for the CDR3 is TGTGCTAGTGGTCTCGGGACAGCCTACAATGAGCAGTTCTTC.

This chain uses TRBV7-2 with TRBJ1-5, with D perhaps matching TRBD1 (6 bases). This CDR3 has 14 residues. Germline V gives CDR1 SGHTA, CDR2 FQGNSA. V dropped 5 bases and J dropped 5 bases, with 13 bases sitting between them. CDR3 sequence reads: CASSATGYDQPQHF. CDR3 bases: TGTGCCAGCAGCGCAACAGGGTATGATCAGCCCCAGCATTTT.

This clone was seen only a few times. The rearrangement links TRBV7-6 to TRBJ2-1; 7 nucleotides align to TRBD1. Germline CDR1 SGHVS, CDR2 FNYEAQ. Trimming removed 8 bases from V and 12 bases from J; junction bases left unmatched: 16. The CDR3 spans 14 residues. As DNA, the CDR3 is TGTGCCAGCTCAGGAGACAGGGCCCAAGTCGGGCAGTTCTTC. This codes for CASSGDRAQVGQFF.

V gene TRBV28 combines with J gene TRBJ1-5, with D possibly matching TRBD1 (5 bases). V was cut by 1 base and J by 5 bases, with 9 bases left in between. Looked up from germline, CDR1 is MDHEN and CDR2 is SYDVKM. CDR3 length: 14 amino acids. The CDR3 DNA follows: TGTGCCAGCAGTTTATTCTTGGGGCATCAGCCCCAGCATTTT. Translation gives CASSLFLGHQPQHF. The full variable domain, rest sourced from reference TRBV28 and TRBJ1-5, is DVKVTQSSRYLVKRTGEKVFLECVQDMDHENMFWYRQDPGLGLRLIYFSYDVKMKEKGDIPEGYSVSREKKERFSLILESASTNQTSMYLCASSLFLGHQPQHFGDGTRLSIL.